This paragraph reports one T cell receptor (beta chain). The antigen is unknown. The missing CDR3 end, 3 residues past where the read stops, is filled in from the germline J gene. Using immunoSEQ multiplex PCR, the repertoire was profiled, and TCRdb retains in-frame clones only, with some absent. The sample table sets out about 39,000 clones. Dot-blot hybridization genotyped cervical HPV amplified with MY09/MY11 PCR. This entry belongs to a study of T cells in women clearing cervical HPV infection. Whole-study context: Cases' blood sampling followed lesion detection by median approximately 140 days (90 to 200). Study-wide results and limits: It is unknown whether associations predate infection; no effector/memory or HPV-specific sorting.

Germline V gene lookup returns CDR1 GTSNPN and CDR2 SVGIG (reference sequence). V lost 1 base, J lost 1 base, and 11 bases lay in between. This CDR3 is built from 15 residues. The chain carries TRBV30 and TRBJ2-1, with a tentative D call TRBD2 (7 bases). This sequence originates from a woman aged 18-70 years with a cervical HPV16 infection that either progressed to CIN3+ or cleared (not recorded which). The specimen was blood buffy coat. The CDR3 bases that were read are TGTGCCTGGAGTGCCCGGGGGGCTTCCTACAATGAG. Its translation: CAWSARGASYNE. The full CDR3 protein reads CAWSARGASYNEQFF. Drawing the rest from reference TRBV30 and TRBJ2-1, the complete variable domain is SQTIHQWPATLVQPVGSPLSLECTVEGTSNPNLYWYRQAAGRGLQLLFYSVGIGQISSEVPQNLSASRPQDRQFILSSKKLLLSDSGFYLCAWSARGASYNEQFFGPGTRLTVL.